Listed here are 14 T cell receptor beta chains from one sample, sequenced in a study of cytomegalovirus exposure and HLA in healthy donors. The PCR used 60 Vbeta and 13 Jbeta primers. The protocol was immunoSEQ multiplex PCR, while the TCRdb copy is restricted to in-frame clones and leaves out a portion. The sample yields 130,000 to 150,000 clones, 73% seen once. The sequenced sample consisted of PBMCs. The receptors here all came from a woman aged 18-29 years in good health and CMV-seronegative.

The chain employs TRBV4-2 and TRBJ1-1; D is undetermined. CDR3 length equals 15 residues. Germline V gene sequence: CDR1 LGHNA, CDR2 YNFKEQ. V dropped 4 bases and J dropped 5 bases, with 17 bases sitting between them. The CDR3, as DNA: TGTGCCAGCAGCCCACCATACCCGGGATTTACTGAAGCTTTCTTT. It yields the protein CASSPPYPGFTEAFF.

This clone has a single count. J is TRBJ1-5 and V is TRBV4-1; D is possibly TRBD1 (5 bases). Germline V gene lookup returns CDR1 MGHRA and CDR2 YSYEKL. The germline V and J ends were trimmed by 1 base and 1 base, with 14 bases remaining between them. The CDR3 is made up of 17 amino acids. DNA of the CDR3: TGCGCCAGCAGCCAAGTGAGTCAAGGGGTAAGCAATCAGCCCCAGCATTTT. It translates to CASSQVSQGVSNQPQHF.

This chain joins TRBV9 and TRBJ2-5; TRBD1 matches 9 bases. Germline V gene data show CDR1 as SGDLS and CDR2 as YYNGEE. J gave up 2 bases and V 3 bases, and 8 bases lay outside the gene matches. CDR3 length: 16 residues. The CDR3 loop is CASSAQTGTGQETQYF. CDR3 coding DNA: TGTGCCAGCAGCGCCCAGACGGGGACAGGGCAAGAGACCCAGTACTTC.

The V call is TRBV20-1, the J call TRBJ1-2; weak D call: TRBD1 (5 bases). The CDR3 is made up of 11 amino acids. V lost 5 bases and J 9 bases, leaving 13 bases between the germline ends. Per the germline V gene, CDR1 is DFQATT and CDR2 is SNEGSKA (reference sequence). CDR3 sequence reads: CSAATEESYTF. The CDR3 DNA reads as TGCAGTGCTGCGACAGAGGAGAGCTACACCTTC.

Here the CDR3 DNA reads TGTGCCAGCAGTTATTCGAGGCTCTCCTACGAGCAGTACTTC. Encoded protein: CASSYSRLSYEQYF. The chain joins TRBV6-5 to TRBJ2-7; D is ambiguous. The V end lost 3 bases, the J end lost 0 bases, and 9 bases lay between the germline ends. Germline values: CDR1 MNHEY, CDR2 SVGAGI. The CDR3 has 14 residues.

This sequence joins TRBV5-1 and TRBJ2-2; tentatively, D is TRBD1 (6 bases). Trimming took off 6 bases at V and 1 base at J, with 13 bases between the two ends. This CDR3 is 15 amino acids long. Germline V gives CDR1 SGHRS, CDR2 YFSETQ. The CDR3 protein is CASTLQGQNTGELFF. The CDR3 DNA sequence: TGCGCCAGCACCCTCCAGGGACAGAACACCGGGGAGCTGTTTTTT.

This clone turned up a few times. The rearrangement links TRBV15 to TRBJ1-2, with a possible D match to TRBD1 (5 bases). The CDR3 is made up of 14 amino acids. Germline CDR1 reads LNHNV; CDR2 reads YYDKDF (reference sequence). The V and J ends lost 0 bases and 7 bases respectively, with 12 bases between them. The CDR3 coding sequence is TGTGCCACCAGCAGAGAGGGGCGGGGCGTTGGCTACACCTTC. Protein sequence: CATSREGRGVGYTF.

The DNA for the CDR3 is TGCGCCAGCAGCTTGGATTTTCCGCACTACGACACTGAAGCTTTCTTT. This sequence encodes CASSLDFPHYDTEAFF. This chain joins TRBV5-1 and TRBJ1-1; D is uncertain. Between the trimmed V and J ends, which lost 0 bases and 3 bases, there was a span of 15 bases. Germline CDR1 SGHRS, CDR2 YFSETQ. This CDR3 is 16 amino acids long.

The rearrangement links TRBV18 to TRBJ1-2; tentative D call: TRBD1 (6 bases). Trimming removed 6 bases at V and 6 bases at J, with 17 bases between. CDR1 is KGHSH and CDR2 is LQKENI in the germline V gene. This CDR3 is built from 14 residues. CDR3 amino acids: CASSRSTGFNGYTF. The CDR3 DNA reads TGTGCCAGCTCTCGGTCGACAGGATTTAATGGCTACACCTTC.

The CDR3 here is CASSVGDYNSPLHF. The CDR3 coding sequence is TGTGCCAGCAGCGTAGGAGACTATAATTCACCCCTCCACTTT. The chain is built from TRBV9 and TRBJ1-6, with D unresolved. CDR3 length: 14 residues. Per germline, CDR1 SGDLS and CDR2 YYNGEE. V was trimmed by 0 bases and J by 3 bases, leaving 4 bases between them.

This chain connects TRBV11-3 to TRBJ2-5; 9 bases are a match to TRBD2. The V gene end was trimmed by 1 base and the J gene end by 5 bases; junction bases not matched to a gene: 5. CDR1 is SGHNT, CDR2 YENEEA, per germline. This CDR3 comprises 15 residues. The CDR3 coding sequence is TGTGCCAGCAGCTTAGTTAGCGGGAGTGATGAGACCCAGTACTTC. This codes for CASSLVSGSDETQYF.

The chain couples TRBV4-1 to TRBJ1-2; 9 bases are shared with TRBD1. With 3 bases clipped from V and 1 base from J, the junction kept 9 bases outside the gene matches. The CDR3 runs to 17 residues. Germline values: CDR1 MGHRA, CDR2 YSYEKL. CDR3 sequence (DNA): TGCGCCAGCAGCCACACCACAGGGGGCACCTTTAACTATGGCTACACCTTC. Translated, it gives CASSHTTGGTFNYGYTF.

In nucleotides, the CDR3 is TGTGCCAGCAGCTCGGGACAGGGAAGTTCACCCCTCCACTTT. Residues: CASSSGQGSSPLHF. The gene calls are TRBV13 and TRBJ1-6; 9 nucleotides agree with TRBD1. The V segment lost 4 bases and the J segment 9 bases; nucleotides outside the gene matches: 4. Germline lookup yields CDR1 PRHDT and CDR2 FYEKMQ (reference sequence). The CDR3 runs 14 residues.

The rearrangement uses TRBV5-1 and TRBJ1-2; the match to TRBD1 covers 7 bases. This CDR3 region has 12 residues. Germline V gives CDR1 SGHRS, CDR2 YFSETQ. The J segment lost 8 bases and the V segment lost 3 bases, leaving 4 bases of the junction unmatched. The CDR3 sequence is CASSSDRDGYTF. CDR3 bases: TGCGCCAGCAGCTCTGACAGGGACGGCTACACCTTC. Using reference TRBV5-1 and TRBJ1-2 for the parts outside the CDR3, the full variable domain is KAGVTQTPRYLIKTRGQQVTLSCSPISGHRSVSWYQQTPGQGLQFLFEYFSETQRNKGNFPGRFSGRQFSNSRSEMNVSTLELGDSALYLCASSSDRDGYTFGSGTRLTVV.